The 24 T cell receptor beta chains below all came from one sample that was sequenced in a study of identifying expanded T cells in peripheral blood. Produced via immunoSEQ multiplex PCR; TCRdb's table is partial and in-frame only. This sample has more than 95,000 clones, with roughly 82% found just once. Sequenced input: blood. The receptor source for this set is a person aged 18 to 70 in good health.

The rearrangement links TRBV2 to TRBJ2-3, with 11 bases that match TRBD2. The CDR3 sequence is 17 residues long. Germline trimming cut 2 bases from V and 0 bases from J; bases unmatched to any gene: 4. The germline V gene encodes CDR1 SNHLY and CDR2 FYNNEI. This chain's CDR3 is CASSELAGGGSTDTQYF. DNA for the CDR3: TGTGCCAGCAGTGAACTAGCGGGGGGCGGTAGCACAGATACGCAGTATTTT. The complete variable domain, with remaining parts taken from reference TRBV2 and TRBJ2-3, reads EPEVTQTPSHQVTQMGQEVILRCVPISNHLYFYWYRQILGQKVEFLVSFYNNEISEKSEIFDDQFSVERPDGSNFTLKIRSTKLEDSAMYFCASSELAGGGSTDTQYFGPGTRLTVL.

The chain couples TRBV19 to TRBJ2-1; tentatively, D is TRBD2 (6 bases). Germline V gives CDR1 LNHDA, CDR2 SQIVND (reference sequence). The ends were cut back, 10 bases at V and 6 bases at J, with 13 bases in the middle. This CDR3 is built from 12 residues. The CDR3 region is CATSEGFNEQFF. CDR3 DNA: TGTGCCACCTCGGAGGGGTTCAATGAGCAGTTCTTC.

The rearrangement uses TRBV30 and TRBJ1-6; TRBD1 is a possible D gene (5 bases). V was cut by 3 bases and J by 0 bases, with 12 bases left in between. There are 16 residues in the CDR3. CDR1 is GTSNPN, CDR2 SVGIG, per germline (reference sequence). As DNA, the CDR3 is TGTGCCTGGAGCGGGGGGGTTAGCTCCTATAATTCACCCCTCCACTTT. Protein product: CAWSGGVSSYNSPLHF.

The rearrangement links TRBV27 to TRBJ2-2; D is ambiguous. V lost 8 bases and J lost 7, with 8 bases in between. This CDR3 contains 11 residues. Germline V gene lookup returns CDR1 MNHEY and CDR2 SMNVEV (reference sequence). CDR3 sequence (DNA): TGTGCCAGCCTGGCTGGCGGGGAGCTGTTTTTT. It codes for CASLAGGELFF.

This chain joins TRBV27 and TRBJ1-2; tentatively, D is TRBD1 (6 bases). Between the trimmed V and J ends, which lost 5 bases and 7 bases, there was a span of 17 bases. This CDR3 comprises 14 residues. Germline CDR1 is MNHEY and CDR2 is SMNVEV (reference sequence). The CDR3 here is CASSPMPRGSGYTF. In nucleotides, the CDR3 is TGTGCCAGCAGTCCCATGCCCAGGGGTAGTGGCTACACCTTC.

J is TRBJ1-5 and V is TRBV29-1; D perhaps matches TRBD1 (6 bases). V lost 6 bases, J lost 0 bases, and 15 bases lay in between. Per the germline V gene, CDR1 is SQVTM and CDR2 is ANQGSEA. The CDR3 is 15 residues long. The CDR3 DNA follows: TGCAGCGTAACCGATACAGGGTATAGCAATCAGCCCCAGCATTTT. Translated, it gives CSVTDTGYSNQPQHF.

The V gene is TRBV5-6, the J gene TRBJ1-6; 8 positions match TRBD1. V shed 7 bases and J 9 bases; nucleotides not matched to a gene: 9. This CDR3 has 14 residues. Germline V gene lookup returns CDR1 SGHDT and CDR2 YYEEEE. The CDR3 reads CASCRQGLVSPLHF. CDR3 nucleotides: TGTGCCAGCTGCCGACAGGGGTTGGTTTCACCCCTCCACTTT.

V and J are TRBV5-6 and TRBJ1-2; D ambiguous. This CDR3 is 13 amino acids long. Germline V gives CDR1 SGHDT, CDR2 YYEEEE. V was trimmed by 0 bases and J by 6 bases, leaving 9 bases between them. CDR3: CASSLGRSNGYTF. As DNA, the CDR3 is TGTGCCAGCAGCTTGGGCAGGTCGAATGGCTACACCTTC.

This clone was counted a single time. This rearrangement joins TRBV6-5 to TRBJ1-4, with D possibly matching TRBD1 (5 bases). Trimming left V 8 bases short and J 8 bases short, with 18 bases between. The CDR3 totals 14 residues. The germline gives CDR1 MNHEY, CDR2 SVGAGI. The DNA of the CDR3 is TGTGCCAGCCACTCCCGGGGGGGTGGAGAAAAACTGTTTTTT. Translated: CASHSRGGGEKLFF.

The CDR3 DNA reads as TGCGCCAGCAGCCTCCAGGACAGGGGGGCCACTAACTATGGCTACACCTTC. Translation gives CASSLQDRGATNYGYTF. The chain uses TRBV4-3 and TRBJ1-2; 10 bases are a match to TRBD1. The CDR3 covers 17 residues. Germline V gene sequence: CDR1 LGHNA, CDR2 YSLEER. The ends lost 4 bases at V and 0 bases at J; junction bases unmatched: 8.

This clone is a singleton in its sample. The CDR3 nucleotides read TGTGCCAGCAGTCCCGGGGTAGCGGGGACCGGGGAGCTGTTTTTT. This gives the protein CASSPGVAGTGELFF. V usage is TRBV6-1 and J usage is TRBJ2-2; the match to TRBD2 covers 8 bases. Germline CDR1 and CDR2: MNHNS and SASEGT. With V trimmed by 5 bases and J by 5 bases, 7 bases remained unmatched. There are 15 residues in the CDR3.

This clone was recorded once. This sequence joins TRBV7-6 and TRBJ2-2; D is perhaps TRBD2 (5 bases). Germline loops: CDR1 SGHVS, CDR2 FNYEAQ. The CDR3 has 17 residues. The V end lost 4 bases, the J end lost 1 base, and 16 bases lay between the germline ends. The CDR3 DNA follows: TGTGCCAGCAGCTCCCTAGCTGGCAGGATGAACACCGGGGAGCTGTTTTTT. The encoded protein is CASSSLAGRMNTGELFF.

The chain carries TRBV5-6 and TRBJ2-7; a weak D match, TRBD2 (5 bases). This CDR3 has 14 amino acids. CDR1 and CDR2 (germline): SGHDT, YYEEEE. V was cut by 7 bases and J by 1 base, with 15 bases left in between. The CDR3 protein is CASSGGRFSYEQYF. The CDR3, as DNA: TGTGCCAGCTCTGGAGGCAGGTTTTCCTACGAGCAGTACTTC.

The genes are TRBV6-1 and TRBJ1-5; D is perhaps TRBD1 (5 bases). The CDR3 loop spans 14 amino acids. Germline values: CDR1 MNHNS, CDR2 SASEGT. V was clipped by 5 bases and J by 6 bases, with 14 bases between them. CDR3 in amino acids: CASSKSKGPQPQHF. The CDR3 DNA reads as TGTGCCAGCAGTAAAAGTAAGGGGCCTCAGCCCCAGCATTTT.

The CDR3 DNA sequence: TGTGCCAGCAGCTTAGTTACAGGGAGAACCTACGAGCAGTACTTC. Translated: CASSLVTGRTYEQYF. V usage is TRBV11-2 and J usage is TRBJ2-7; D may be TRBD1 (6 bases). The germline CDR1 and CDR2 sequences are SGHAT and FQNNGV. V gave up 1 base and J gave up 2 bases, with 12 bases separating them. The CDR3 is 15 residues long. Together with reference TRBV11-2 and TRBJ2-7, the CDR3 gives the full variable domain: EAGVAQSPRYKIIEKRQSVAFWCNPISGHATLYWYQQILGQGPKLLIQFQNNGVVDDSQLPKDRFSAERLKGVDSTLKIQPAKLEDSAVYLCASSLVTGRTYEQYFGPGTRLTVT.

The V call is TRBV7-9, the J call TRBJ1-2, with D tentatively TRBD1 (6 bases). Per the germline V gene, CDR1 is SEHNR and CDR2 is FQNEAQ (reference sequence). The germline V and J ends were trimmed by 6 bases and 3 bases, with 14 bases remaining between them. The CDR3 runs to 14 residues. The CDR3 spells CASRQVQGDYGYTF. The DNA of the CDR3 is TGTGCCAGCAGACAAGTACAGGGCGACTATGGCTACACCTTC.

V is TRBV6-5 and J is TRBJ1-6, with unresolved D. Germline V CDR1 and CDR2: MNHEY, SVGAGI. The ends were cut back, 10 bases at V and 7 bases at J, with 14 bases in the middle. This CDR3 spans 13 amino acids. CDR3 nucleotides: TGTGCCAACGGGAAGGTTTTGAATTCACCCCTCCACTTT. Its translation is CANGKVLNSPLHF.

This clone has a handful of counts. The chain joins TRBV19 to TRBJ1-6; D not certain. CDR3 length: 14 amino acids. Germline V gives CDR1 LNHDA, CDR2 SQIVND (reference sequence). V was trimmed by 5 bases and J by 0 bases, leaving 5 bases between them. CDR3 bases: TGTGCCAGTAGTTTTACCTCCTATAATTCACCCCTCCACTTT. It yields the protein CASSFTSYNSPLHF.

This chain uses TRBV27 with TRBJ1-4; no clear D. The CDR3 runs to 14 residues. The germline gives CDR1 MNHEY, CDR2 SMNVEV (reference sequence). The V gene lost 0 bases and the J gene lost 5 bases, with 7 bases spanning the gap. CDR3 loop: CASSLSYTNEKLFF. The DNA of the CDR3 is TGTGCCAGCAGTTTATCCTATACAAATGAAAAACTGTTTTTT.

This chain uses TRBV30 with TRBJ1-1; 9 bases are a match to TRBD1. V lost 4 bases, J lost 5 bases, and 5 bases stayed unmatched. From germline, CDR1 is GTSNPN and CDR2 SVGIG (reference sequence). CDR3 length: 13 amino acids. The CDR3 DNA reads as TGTGCCTGGATTCGGGGGACAGGGACTGAAGCTTTCTTT. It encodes CAWIRGTGTEAFF.

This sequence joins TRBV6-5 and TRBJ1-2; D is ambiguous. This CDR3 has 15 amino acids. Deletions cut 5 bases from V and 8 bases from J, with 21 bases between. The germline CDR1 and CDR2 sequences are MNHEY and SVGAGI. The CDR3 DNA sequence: TGTGCCAGCAGTGGCTCTTATTCGTGGGGAAGAGGCTACACCTTC. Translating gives CASSGSYSWGRGYTF.

CDR3 nucleotide sequence: TGCAGCGTTGGGACAGGGATCGTTGGCCAGAACACTGAAGCTTTCTTT. Its protein product is CSVGTGIVGQNTEAFF. The V and J genes are TRBV29-1 and TRBJ1-1; 8 bases align to TRBD1. Germline CDR1 and CDR2: SQVTM and ANQGSEA. This CDR3 comprises 16 residues. J gave up 1 base and V 4 bases, and 11 bases lay outside the gene matches. The full variable domain, rest sourced from reference TRBV29-1 and TRBJ1-1, is SAVISQKPSRDICQRGTSLTIQCQVDSQVTMMFWYRQQPGQSLTLIATANQGSEATYESGFVIDKFPISRPNLTFSTLTVSNMSPEDSSIYLCSVGTGIVGQNTEAFFGQGTRLTVV.

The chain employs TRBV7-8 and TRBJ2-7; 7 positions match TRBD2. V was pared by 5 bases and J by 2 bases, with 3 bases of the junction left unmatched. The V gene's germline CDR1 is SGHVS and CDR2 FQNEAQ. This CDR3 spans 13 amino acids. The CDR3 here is CASSLGGTYEQYF. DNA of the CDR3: TGTGCCAGCAGCCTGGGGGGGACCTACGAGCAGTACTTC.

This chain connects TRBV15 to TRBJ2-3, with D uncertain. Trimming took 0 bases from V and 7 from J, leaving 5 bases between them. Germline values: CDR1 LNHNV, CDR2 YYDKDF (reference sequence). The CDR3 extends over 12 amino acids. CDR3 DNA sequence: TGTGCCACCAGCAGAGATATGAATACGCAGTATTTT. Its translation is CATSRDMNTQYF.